One and the same sample provided the 8 T cell receptor beta chains below, sequenced in a study of cytotoxic CD8 clonotypes in ibrutinib-treated CLL. Only in-frame clones appear in the TCRdb table, and some are missing; sequencing was by immunoSEQ multiplex PCR. The sample has approximately 53,000 clones; approximately 87% are singletons. The material was PBMCs, obtained after 24 months of ibrutinib treatment. The receptors were sampled from a human donor with chronic lymphocytic leukemia.

This clone has just a few counts. The CDR3 sequence is CASSQQTGLNQPQHF. CDR3 coding DNA: TGCGCCAGCAGCCAGCAGACAGGGCTCAATCAGCCCCAGCATTTT. The chain uses TRBV4-3 and TRBJ1-5, with TRBD1 matching 7 bases. The CDR3 runs to 15 residues. Looked up from germline, CDR1 is LGHNA and CDR2 is YSLEER. The trim removed 3 bases at V and 3 bases at J, leaving 5 bases unmatched.

For the CDR3, the DNA is TGTGCCAGTATCCGGGGCGGGGAGGGGACTGAAGCTTTCTTT. This gives the protein CASIRGGEGTEAFF. This chain uses TRBV19 with TRBJ1-1; possible D gene TRBD1, 5 bases. The germline CDR1 and CDR2 sequences are LNHDA and SQIVND (reference sequence). Trimming pared 7 bases from V and 5 bases from J, leaving 17 bases between. This CDR3 has 14 residues. Filled out from reference TRBV19 and TRBJ1-1, the complete variable domain reads DGGITQSPKYLFRKEGQNVTLSCEQNLNHDAMYWYRQDPGQGLRLIYYSQIVNDFQKGDIAEGYSVSREKKESFPLTVTSAQKNPTAFYLCASIRGGEGTEAFFGQGTRLTVV.

In its sample, this clone was seen a few times. The V call is TRBV29-1, the J call TRBJ2-2, with TRBD2 matching 11 bases. Trimming removed 6 bases from V and 1 base from J; junction bases left unmatched: 4. The CDR3 sequence is 15 residues long. From germline, CDR1 is SQVTM and CDR2 ANQGSEA. Here the CDR3 DNA reads TGCAGCGTACAGACTAGCGGGAAGAACACCGGGGAGCTGTTTTTT. It translates to CSVQTSGKNTGELFF.

The chain is built from TRBV19 and TRBJ1-3, with 8 nucleotides matching TRBD1. Germline trimming cut 5 bases from V and 1 base from J; bases unmatched to any gene: 10. Germline CDR1 and CDR2: LNHDA and SQIVND (reference sequence). The CDR3 loop spans 17 amino acids. The CDR3 spells CASSPRAGGLSGNTIYF. The DNA for the CDR3 is TGTGCCAGTAGTCCCCGGGCAGGGGGCCTTTCTGGAAACACCATATATTTT.

V and J are TRBV10-3 and TRBJ2-5, with 7 bases identical to TRBD2. J was trimmed by 1 base and V by 6 bases; bases with no gene match: 2. Germline values: CDR1 ENHRY, CDR2 SYGVKD. The CDR3 is made up of 13 amino acids. CDR3: CAISASGQETQYF. DNA of the CDR3: TGTGCCATCAGCGCTAGCGGCCAAGAGACCCAGTACTTC.

V usage is TRBV18 and J usage is TRBJ2-7; D gene unclear. Looked up from germline, CDR1 is KGHSH and CDR2 is LQKENI. There are 14 residues in the CDR3. V was pared by 5 bases and J by 2 bases, with 13 bases between. CDR3 sequence reads: CASSDRATAYEQYF. CDR3 DNA: TGTGCCAGCTCAGACCGGGCCACAGCCTACGAGCAGTACTTC.

CDR3 coding DNA: TGTGCCAGCAGTTCCCAAACTTACGAGCAGTACTTC. As protein: CASSSQTYEQYF. The chain links TRBV6-6 to TRBJ2-7; D unresolved. This CDR3 is built from 12 residues. The germline V gene encodes CDR1 MNHNY and CDR2 SVGAGI (reference sequence). V was pared by 4 bases and J by 4 bases, with 8 bases between.

The rearrangement uses TRBV27 and TRBJ2-2, with 7 nucleotides matching TRBD2. The V gene's germline CDR1 is MNHEY and CDR2 SMNVEV (reference sequence). The ends lost 4 bases at V and 5 bases at J; junction bases unmatched: 4. This CDR3 has 14 residues. CDR3 sequence reads: CASSSAGGTGELFF. Written as DNA, the CDR3 is TGTGCCAGCAGTTCGGCCGGGGGGACCGGGGAGCTGTTTTTT.